These 7 T cell receptor beta chains originate from one sample sequenced in a study of shared clonotypes between healthy human individuals. Naive CD8 cells, CD45RO-negative and positively selected for CCR7, excluded terminally differentiated effector memory CD45RA+ cells. TCRdb keeps only in-frame clones here, not all; method: immunoSEQ multiplex PCR. The sample yields some 2.1 million clones, 90% to 95% seen once. Sequencing input: naive CD8+ T cells from PBMCs. These receptors were obtained from a man between 18 and 35 years old in good health. Some clones in this sample may be carry-over from other donors' samples.

The chain recombines TRBV27 with TRBJ2-7, with D tentatively TRBD1 (5 bases). Trimming shortened V by 4 bases and J by 2 bases, and 15 bases separated the two germline ends. The CDR3 has 15 amino acids. Germline CDR1 reads MNHEY; CDR2 reads SMNVEV (reference sequence). CDR3 DNA sequence: TGTGCCAGCAGTTGTCCAGGGTGTTCTCCCTACGAGCAGTACTTC. This gives the protein CASSCPGCSPYEQYF.

This chain links TRBV4-1 with TRBJ2-7; D remains unclear. CDR1 and CDR2 from the germline V gene are MGHRA and YSYEKL. V lost 4 bases and J 7 bases, leaving 20 bases between the germline ends. The CDR3 length is 15 residues. The DNA of the CDR3 is TGCGCCAGCAGCCTTCGCTTAGTGGACCTGGGGGAGCAGTACTTC. It is translated as CASSLRLVDLGEQYF.

V gene TRBV6-5 combines with J gene TRBJ2-7; no firm D call. Per germline, CDR1 MNHEY and CDR2 SVGAGI. The length of the CDR3 is 14 residues. V lost 6 bases to trimming and J lost 4 bases, with 16 bases between them. CDR3: CASSPIGVWYEQYF. The DNA for the CDR3 is TGTGCCAGCAGCCCTATTGGGGTGTGGTACGAGCAGTACTTC.

Comment on this clone: Relative to the germline gene, one junction end is altered; a read error may explain this. The chain is built from TRBV5-6 and TRBJ2-1; unclear D gene. The germline V gene has CDR1 SGHDT and CDR2 YYEEEE. CDR3 length: 13 amino acids. CDR3 nucleotide sequence: TGTGCCAGCAGCCCGGCCTCCTCCAATGAGCAGTTCTTC. Its protein is CASSPASSNEQFF.

The genes are TRBV15 and TRBJ2-6; 11 bases are a match to TRBD1. The CDR3 runs to 19 residues. Germline V CDR1 and CDR2: LNHNV, YYDKDF (reference sequence). V trimming: 2 bases; J trimming: 4 bases; junction bases outside the gene matches: 10. The CDR3 reads CATSRLGQGAGRGANVLTF. The CDR3 DNA reads TGTGCCACCAGCAGATTAGGACAGGGGGCAGGGAGAGGGGCCAACGTCCTGACTTTC.

CDR3 sequence reads: CASTDETGYF. The CDR3 bases are TGTGCCAGCACGGACGAAACAGGGTACTTC. This rearrangement joins TRBV28 to TRBJ2-7, with D possibly TRBD1 on 5 matching bases. There are 10 residues in the CDR3. Germline lookup yields CDR1 MDHEN and CDR2 SYDVKM. Trimming shortened V by 7 bases and J by 12 bases, and 13 bases separated the two germline ends.

The genes are TRBV7-3 and TRBJ1-1; the match to TRBD1 covers 9 bases. The V segment lost 4 bases and the J segment 4 bases; nucleotides outside the gene matches: 16. The CDR3 runs to 18 residues. Germline values: CDR1 SGHTA, CDR2 FQGTGA. This CDR3 reads CASSSRPGQGLTGTEAFF. The CDR3 bases are TGTGCCAGCAGCTCTCGTCCGGGACAGGGTTTGACGGGCACTGAAGCTTTCTTT.